This passage covers 27 T cell receptor beta chains from one sample sequenced in a study of cytomegalovirus exposure and HLA in healthy donors. Vbeta (60) and Jbeta (13) primers were used in the PCR. Profiling relied on immunoSEQ multiplex PCR, and the TCRdb table lists in-frame clones only, not all of them. This sample contains about 130,000 clones. The sequencing input was PBMCs. The receptors here all came from a man in his forties in good health and CMV-seronegative.

The CDR3 sequence: CASRDPRGNYGYTF. The CDR3 coding sequence is TGTGCCAGCAGGGATCCGAGGGGGAACTATGGCTACACCTTC. V is TRBV6-5 and J is TRBJ1-2, with TRBD1 as a possible D gene (6 bases). Between the trimmed V and J ends, which lost 6 bases and 2 bases, there was a span of 13 bases. Germline CDR1 and CDR2: MNHEY and SVGAGI. This CDR3 comprises 14 residues.

Remarks on this clone: This same CDR3 is encoded by further DNA sequences in the sample. This chain joins TRBV19 and TRBJ1-5; weak D call: TRBD1 (5 bases). Deletions cut 9 bases from V and 6 bases from J, with 6 bases between. The CDR3 consists of 10 residues. CDR1 LNHDA and CDR2 SQIVND come from the germline V gene (reference sequence). The CDR3 region is CASGGQPQHF. The CDR3 nucleotides read TGTGCCAGCGGGGGTCAGCCCCAGCATTTT.

The rearrangement uses TRBV29-1 and TRBJ2-7, with 7 bases lining up with TRBD2. V dropped 4 bases and J dropped 4; count of bases not matched to a gene: 7. The CDR3 contains 13 residues. Germline lookup yields CDR1 SQVTM and CDR2 ANQGSEA. The DNA for the CDR3 is TGCAGCGTTGTGGGGCGGGAGACTTACGAGCAGTACTTC. It yields the protein CSVVGRETYEQYF.

The chain recombines TRBV2 with TRBJ2-7; possibly TRBD2 for D (6 bases). Germline CDR1 is SNHLY and CDR2 is FYNNEI. Trimming cost V 2 bases and J 9 bases, with 14 bases left between them. This CDR3 comprises 13 residues. CDR3: CASSERSRDWQYF. CDR3 DNA: TGTGCCAGCAGTGAACGATCCCGGGACTGGCAGTACTTC.

V usage is TRBV10-2 and J usage is TRBJ2-2, with D unclear. The CDR3 loop spans 14 amino acids. The germline V gene encodes CDR1 WSHSY and CDR2 SAAADI. Trimming pared 0 bases from V and 6 bases from J, leaving 8 bases between. For the CDR3, the DNA is TGCGCCAGCAGTGAGTCCTTAGCCGCCGGGGAGCTGTTTTTT. This codes for CASSESLAAGELFF.

This sequence joins TRBV4-1 and TRBJ2-5, with D maybe TRBD1 (6 bases). Trimming left V 0 bases short and J 5 bases short, with 16 bases between. The CDR3 has 16 amino acids. Germline assignment: CDR1 MGHRA and CDR2 YSYEKL. The CDR3 sequence is CASSQDGQGRGETQYF. DNA for the CDR3: TGCGCCAGCAGCCAAGATGGGCAGGGGAGAGGCGAGACCCAGTACTTC.

V usage is TRBV7-9 and J usage is TRBJ2-1, with D possibly matching TRBD2 (8 bases). Trimming took off 0 bases at V and 8 bases at J, with 26 bases between the two ends. The CDR3 is 19 amino acids. Germline V gives CDR1 SEHNR, CDR2 FQNEAQ (reference sequence). CDR3 DNA: TGTGCCAGCAGCTTAGCGAGGGGGCCACGGACTAGCTATCTTGATGAGCAGTTCTTC. Its protein is CASSLARGPRTSYLDEQFF.

The gene calls are TRBV6-5 and TRBJ2-7; 9 bases agree with TRBD1. The germline gives CDR1 MNHEY, CDR2 SVGAGI. This CDR3 region has 15 residues. Germline trimming cut 2 bases from V and 2 bases from J; bases unmatched to any gene: 4. CDR3 protein: CASSYGGQGTYEQYF. The CDR3 DNA reads TGTGCCAGCAGTTACGGGGGACAGGGCACCTACGAGCAGTACTTC.

The chain employs TRBV6-6 and TRBJ1-4; 8 bases line up with TRBD1. CDR1 is MNHNY, CDR2 SVGAGI, per germline (reference sequence). The CDR3 runs to 15 residues. V trimming: 6 bases; J trimming: 3 bases; junction bases outside the gene matches: 6. The CDR3 nucleotides read TGTGCCAGCAGCTTAAGACAGGGGTCTAATGAAAAACTGTTTTTT. Amino acid sequence: CASSLRQGSNEKLFF.

This chain connects TRBV11-3 to TRBJ1-4; 9 nucleotides line up with TRBD1. Germline-derived CDR1 and CDR2 are SGHNT and YENEEA. The CDR3 length is 15 residues. Germline trimming cut 4 bases from V and 8 bases from J; bases unmatched to any gene: 8. CDR3 DNA sequence: TGTGCCAGCAGCTCACGTGACAGGGGGGGAGAAAAACTGTTTTTT. This translates into CASSSRDRGGEKLFF.

V usage is TRBV10-3 and J usage is TRBJ2-5; D possibly corresponds to TRBD2 (6 bases). The CDR3 extends over 12 amino acids. The V gene lost 6 bases and the J gene lost 4 bases, with 9 bases spanning the gap. Germline-derived CDR1 and CDR2 are ENHRY and SYGVKD. CDR3 sequence (DNA): TGTGCCATCAGCCCCGGGGGAGAGACCCAGTACTTC. Protein product: CAISPGGETQYF.

V usage is TRBV5-1 and J usage is TRBJ2-3; 7 nucleotides line up with TRBD1. There are 15 residues in the CDR3. Germline V gene sequence: CDR1 SGHRS, CDR2 YFSETQ. Unmatched junction bases numbered 8, after V lost 5 bases and J lost 2 bases. In DNA, the CDR3 is TGCGCCAGCAGAACCACAGGGGTCATCACAGATACGCAGTATTTT. It translates to CASRTTGVITDTQYF.

V gene TRBV28 combines with J gene TRBJ1-4; D is unresolved. V lost 7 bases, J lost 5 bases, and 20 bases lay in between. CDR1 MDHEN and CDR2 SYDVKM come from the germline V gene. The CDR3 has 16 residues. This CDR3 is CASMSPSAGLNEKLFF. For the CDR3, the DNA is TGTGCCAGCATGTCCCCATCGGCCGGGTTAAATGAAAAACTGTTTTTT.

The V gene is TRBV7-2, the J gene TRBJ1-2, with 8 bases that match TRBD1. Germline trimming cut 7 bases from V and 0 bases from J; bases unmatched to any gene: 4. Germline lookup yields CDR1 SGHTA and CDR2 FQGNSA. This CDR3 contains 14 residues. In nucleotides, the CDR3 is TGTGCCAGCACCCAGGGGGCCTCTAACTATGGCTACACCTTC. Its protein product is CASTQGASNYGYTF.

This rearrangement joins TRBV29-1 to TRBJ2-5; the D gene is possibly TRBD2 (6 bases). The CDR3 runs 12 residues. Germline V gene data show CDR1 as SQVTM and CDR2 as ANQGSEA. V dropped 6 bases and J dropped 7 bases, with 15 bases sitting between them. The CDR3 DNA reads TGCAGCGTAGTACGGGACTTGGGGACCCAGTACTTC. This sequence encodes CSVVRDLGTQYF.

The rearrangement joins TRBV29-1 to TRBJ1-5, with TRBD1 matching 8 bases. Germline values: CDR1 SQVTM, CDR2 ANQGSEA. V shed 4 bases, J shed 0 bases, and the junction held 8 bases outside the gene matches. The CDR3 runs 16 residues. The CDR3 loop is CSVGSRGQDSNQPQHF. The CDR3 DNA follows: TGCAGCGTTGGAAGTAGGGGACAGGATAGCAATCAGCCCCAGCATTTT.

This rearrangement joins TRBV6-1 to TRBJ1-2; 7 positions agree with TRBD1. The CDR3 contains 15 residues. Unmatched junction bases numbered 7, after V lost 6 bases and J lost 0 bases. Germline V CDR1 and CDR2: MNHNS, SASEGT. CDR3 residues: CASREMDRTNYGYTF. DNA of the CDR3: TGTGCCAGCAGAGAGATGGACAGGACTAACTATGGCTACACCTTC.

For the CDR3, the DNA is TGTGCCTGGAGCCCTCCCGACAGGGTATCCACAGATACGCAGTATTTT. It translates to CAWSPPDRVSTDTQYF. The chain employs TRBV30 and TRBJ2-3; 7 nucleotides agree with TRBD1. The CDR3 is 16 amino acids. V shed 3 bases, J shed 2 bases, and the junction held 11 bases outside the gene matches. The germline gives CDR1 GTSNPN, CDR2 SVGIG (reference sequence).

The chain joins TRBV10-1 to TRBJ1-1; TRBD1 matches 7 bases. Germline CDR1 and CDR2: WNHNN and SYGVQD (reference sequence). The CDR3 has 13 amino acids. The J segment lost 5 bases and the V segment lost 6 bases, leaving 6 bases of the junction unmatched. The CDR3 here is CASRQGRRTEAFF. DNA for the CDR3: TGCGCCAGCAGACAGGGGCGCCGGACTGAAGCTTTCTTT.

This chain joins TRBV4-1 and TRBJ1-1, with 7 positions matching TRBD1. Germline V lookup: CDR1 MGHRA, CDR2 YSYEKL. The V and J ends lost 7 bases and 4 bases, in that order; junction bases with no gene match: 15. The CDR3 is 16 residues long. The CDR3: CASTSTRTGGTTEAFF. The DNA for the CDR3 is TGCGCCAGCACCTCAACCCGGACAGGCGGTACCACTGAAGCTTTCTTT.

This chain uses TRBV7-6 with TRBJ2-7, with D possibly TRBD2 on 6 matching bases. Deletions cut 4 bases from V and 3 bases from J, with 16 bases between. This CDR3 has 15 amino acids. Germline CDR1 is SGHVS and CDR2 is FNYEAQ. The CDR3 is CASSSGAAGFYEQYF. Here the CDR3 DNA reads TGTGCCAGCAGCTCCGGGGCGGCGGGGTTCTACGAGCAGTACTTC.

The rearrangement joins TRBV5-4 to TRBJ2-7, with 9 nucleotides matching TRBD1. CDR3 size: 14 residues. The trim removed 4 bases at V and 6 bases at J, leaving 8 bases unmatched. The germline V gene encodes CDR1 SGHNT and CDR2 YYREEE (reference sequence). CDR3 nucleotide sequence: TGTGCCAGCAGCGCGGGGACAGGGTGGCGCGAGCAGTACTTC. Residues: CASSAGTGWREQYF.

The V call is TRBV29-1, the J call TRBJ2-5; D is perhaps TRBD1 (5 bases). The closer fit of TRBJ2-7 to the DNA end suggests the J call may be wrong. CDR3 length: 13 amino acids. Germline-derived CDR1 and CDR2 are SQVTM and ANQGSEA. CDR3 protein: CSVASTASYEQYF. CDR3 nucleotide sequence: TGCAGCGTTGCCTCGACAGCTTCCTACGAGCAGTACTTC.

The J gene is TRBJ2-5, the V gene TRBV5-6, with 9 bases lining up with TRBD1. The DNA end is more similar to TRBJ2-7, so the J call may be wrong. Germline CDR1 reads SGHDT; CDR2 reads YYEEEE. CDR3 length: 14 amino acids. The DNA of the CDR3 is TGTGCCAGCAGCGCCTCGACAGGGGGCTACGAGCAGTACTTC. Its protein is CASSASTGGYEQYF.

The chain recombines TRBV30 with TRBJ2-7; 8 nucleotides align to TRBD2. The germline V gene has CDR1 GTSNPN and CDR2 SVGIG (reference sequence). J was trimmed by 0 bases and V by 2 bases; bases with no gene match: 0. This CDR3 has 13 amino acids. In DNA, the CDR3 is TGTGCCTGGAGTAGCGGGAGCTCCTACGAGCAGTACTTC. Its protein product is CAWSSGSSYEQYF.

The chain couples TRBV29-1 to TRBJ1-2; possible D gene TRBD1, 6 bases. CDR3 length: 13 amino acids. Germline V gene data show CDR1 as SQVTM and CDR2 as ANQGSEA. Trimming pared 4 bases from V and 4 bases from J, leaving 13 bases between. The chain's CDR3 is CSVVLGASYGYTF. CDR3 nucleotides: TGCAGCGTTGTCCTGGGGGCTAGCTATGGCTACACCTTC.

The chain couples TRBV5-4 to TRBJ2-4; D is perhaps TRBD2 (6 bases). Germline CDR1 is SGHNT and CDR2 is YYREEE (reference sequence). CDR3 size: 14 residues. V was clipped by 1 base and J by 8 bases, with 13 bases between them. The DNA for the CDR3 is TGTGCCAGCAGCTTGTACGGCAGGGAGGACATTCAGTACTTC. It encodes CASSLYGREDIQYF.